The 27 T cell receptor beta chains below were found in one sample sequenced in a study of blood T cells in healthy people across ages. A J-beta primer mix and a sample-barcoded 5' primer were used in a second PCR of roughly 6 to 11 cycles. Each CDR3 protein is one row after TCRdb ran MiXCR on the 5' RACE reads. In the table there are roughly 1,500,000 distinct CDR3 sequences, about 40% of which are singletons. Sequencing was performed on blood. The receptors stem from a woman between 18 and 29 years old in good health.

The J gene is TRBJ2-4, the V gene TRBV7-2, with 15 bases lining up with TRBD2. The CDR3 covers 19 residues. Germline CDR1 SGHTA, CDR2 FQGNSA. Germline trimming cut 3 bases from V and 8 bases from J; bases unmatched to any gene: 14. The CDR3 here is CASSLGLAGGRSPPDIQYF. As DNA, the CDR3 is TGTGCCAGCAGCTTGGGACTAGCGGGAGGAAGGTCACCGCCGGACATTCAGTACTTC. Using reference TRBV7-2 and TRBJ2-4 for the parts outside the CDR3, the full variable domain is GAGVSQSPSNKVTEKGKDVELRCDPISGHTALYWYRQSLGQGLEFLIYFQGNSAPDKSGLPSDRFSAERTGGSVSTLTIQRTQQEDSAVYLCASSLGLAGGRSPPDIQYFGAGTRLSVL.

The rearrangement uses TRBV4-2 and TRBJ2-7, with 9 bases aligning to TRBD1. Trimming cost V 0 bases and J 3 bases; bases outside gene matches: 6. The germline CDR1 and CDR2 sequences are LGHNA and YNFKEQ. CDR3 size: 16 residues. CDR3 sequence (DNA): TGTGCCAGCAGCCAAGATAGGGACAGGGCCTTCTACGAGCAGTACTTC. As protein: CASSQDRDRAFYEQYF.

The chain links TRBV20-1 to TRBJ1-4, with a possible D match to TRBD1 (6 bases). The germline CDR1 and CDR2 sequences are DFQATT and SNEGSKA (reference sequence). The CDR3 has 14 amino acids. Trimming took off 2 bases at V and 8 bases at J, with 15 bases between the two ends. CDR3: CSARPPTGAEKLFF. The CDR3, as DNA: TGCAGTGCTAGACCCCCGACGGGGGCCGAAAAACTGTTTTTT.

V usage is TRBV20-1 and J usage is TRBJ2-2; no definite D call. The CDR3 extends over 16 amino acids. CDR1 DFQATT and CDR2 SNEGSKA come from the germline V gene (reference sequence). V lost 0 bases to trimming and J lost 0 bases, with 11 bases between them. The CDR3 loop reads CSARDPQKPNTGELFF. The DNA for the CDR3 is TGCAGTGCTAGAGATCCCCAAAAACCGAACACCGGGGAGCTGTTTTTT.

This chain's CDR3 is CASSKGGDRDTEAFF. In DNA form, the CDR3 reads TGTGCCAGCAGCAAAGGAGGGGACAGGGACACTGAAGCTTTCTTT. The J gene is TRBJ1-1, the V gene TRBV21-1; the table's D call of TRBD1 was not tested on the DNA. TRBV21-1 is an annotated pseudogene. The CDR3 has 15 amino acids.

The V and J genes are TRBV6-6 and TRBJ2-3; 9 nucleotides line up with TRBD2. The CDR3 is 15 amino acids. Germline CDR1 MNHNY, CDR2 SVGAGI (reference sequence). The trim removed 9 bases at V and 5 bases at J, leaving 12 bases unmatched. CDR3 sequence reads: CARGTSPRVGDTQYF. The CDR3 DNA sequence: TGTGCCAGAGGGACTAGCCCTCGAGTGGGAGATACGCAGTATTTT.

The gene calls are TRBV28 and TRBJ2-4; 12 positions match TRBD2. The V gene end was trimmed by 3 bases and the J gene end by 13 bases; junction bases not matched to a gene: 4. The CDR3 is 13 residues long. Germline CDR1 reads MDHEN; CDR2 reads SYDVKM. The CDR3, as DNA: TGTGCCAGCAGTTTCCTAGCGGGGGGGGAGCAGTACTTC. It yields the protein CASSFLAGGEQYF.

The gene calls are TRBV10-3 and TRBJ2-7, with D perhaps matching TRBD1 (5 bases). The CDR3 runs to 15 residues. Trimming took off 2 bases at V and 3 bases at J, with 14 bases between the two ends. The germline V gene has CDR1 ENHRY and CDR2 SYGVKD. CDR3 DNA sequence: TGTGCCATCAGTGAGGCGACGACAGTCCTCTACGAGCAGTACTTC. Translation: CAISEATTVLYEQYF.

The rearrangement joins TRBV12-3 or TRBV12-4 to TRBJ2-1; D uncertain. The CDR3 has 11 amino acids. Trimming left V 6 bases short and J 10 bases short, with 10 bases between. CDR3 nucleotide sequence: TGTGCCAGCAGCCCCCGGACCGAGCAGTTCTTC. Translating gives CASSPRTEQFF.

The chain carries TRBV5-1 and TRBJ2-5; D uncertain. The CDR3 runs 17 residues. CDR1 is SGHRS, CDR2 YFSETQ, per germline. The V end was cut by 2 bases, the J end by 8 bases, with 25 bases between. The CDR3 bases are TGCGCCAGCAGCTTAAGGGATTCGCGGCTCGTAGAAAGAACCCAGTACTTC. Its protein is CASSLRDSRLVERTQYF.

This clonotype has more than one count but fewer than ten. The chain recombines TRBV7-9 with TRBJ2-5; 12 bases map to TRBD2. TRBJ2-7 matches the DNA end more closely, so the J call is doubtful. In germline, CDR1 is SEHNR, CDR2 FQNEAQ (reference sequence). The CDR3 sequence is 14 residues long. The CDR3 DNA reads as TGTGCCAGCAGCTTAGTGGGACTAGCGGGCGAGCAGTACTTC. The encoded protein is CASSLVGLAGEQYF.

V gene TRBV6-2 or TRBV6-3 combines with J gene TRBJ2-4; 8 bases fit TRBD2. The CDR3 is made up of 17 amino acids. Germline lookup yields CDR1 MNHEY and CDR2 SVGEGT. Losses at the gene ends were 2 bases for V and 0 bases for J; bases not matched to a gene: 6. The CDR3 nucleotides read TGTGCCAGCAGTTACGTTGGAGCGGGGGTAGCCAAAAACATTCAGTACTTC. It yields the protein CASSYVGAGVAKNIQYF.

This sequence joins TRBV28 and TRBJ1-2; D unresolved. Trimming took 8 bases from V and 1 from J, leaving 8 bases between them. CDR1 MDHEN and CDR2 SYDVKM come from the germline V gene. This CDR3 is built from 12 residues. The CDR3 DNA sequence: TGTGCCAGCTCCGTATTTAACTATGGCTACACCTTC. Translating gives CASSVFNYGYTF.

V gene TRBV20-1 combines with J gene TRBJ2-7; 12 nucleotides match TRBD2. J lost 4 bases, V lost 5 bases, and 12 bases had no gene match. CDR1 is DFQATT, CDR2 SNEGSKA, per germline (reference sequence). The CDR3 runs to 16 residues. DNA for the CDR3: TGCAGTGCTTCCAGCCCCCCTCTAGCGGGGGGGTACGAGCAGTACTTC. This translates into CSASSPPLAGGYEQYF.

The CDR3, as DNA: TGTGCCAGCAGTTACTCGCCCGGGACATATTATTCTGAGCAGTACTTC. Translating it yields CASSYSPGTYYSEQYF. The chain uses TRBV6-5 and TRBJ2-7; weak D call: TRBD1 (6 bases). CDR3 length: 16 amino acids. The V and J ends lost 0 bases and 7 bases respectively, with 19 bases between them. Germline values: CDR1 MNHEY, CDR2 SVGAGI.

This clonotype was found a few times. The gene calls are TRBV20-1 and TRBJ1-2; tentative D call: TRBD1 (6 bases). The germline CDR1 and CDR2 sequences are DFQATT and SNEGSKA (reference sequence). V lost 2 bases and J 2 bases, leaving 9 bases between the germline ends. The CDR3 is 13 residues long. The CDR3 nucleotides are TGCAGTGCTAGATGGGGGGCAAACTATGGCTACACCTTC. Protein sequence: CSARWGANYGYTF.

V is TRBV28 and J is TRBJ2-7; D is undetermined. Gene TRBJ2-5 matches the end of the DNA better, so the J call may be wrong. Germline V gene data show CDR1 as MDHEN and CDR2 as SYDVKM. The CDR3 is 17 amino acids. CDR3 sequence reads: CASSGSPDGNFQETQYF. CDR3 coding DNA: TGTGCCAGCAGTGGCTCTCCGGACGGTAACTTCCAAGAGACCCAGTACTTC.

This clonotype was picked up a small number of times. This chain connects TRBV25-1 to TRBJ2-7; 13 bases map to TRBD2. Germline assignment: CDR1 MGHDK and CDR2 SYGVNS. The ends lost 4 bases at V and 4 bases at J; junction bases unmatched: 4. This CDR3 spans 15 amino acids. DNA of the CDR3: TGTGCCAGCAGTGCCCGGACTAGCGGGAGTTACGAGCAGTACTTC. Translation gives CASSARTSGSYEQYF.

The V call is TRBV4-1, the J call TRBJ2-7, with TRBD2 as a possible D gene (6 bases). This CDR3 contains 16 residues. Trimming left V 3 bases short and J 2 bases short, with 17 bases between. Germline CDR1 is MGHRA and CDR2 is YSYEKL. The CDR3 nucleotides read TGCGCCAGCAGCCATCGCGCGGGGACCATCACCTACGAGCAGTACTTC. The encoded protein is CASSHRAGTITYEQYF.

This clonotype came up once. The CDR3 sequence: CASSYEGAHYEQYF. The CDR3 DNA sequence: TGTGCCAGCAGTTACGAGGGGGCCCACTACGAGCAGTACTTC. The rearrangement uses TRBV6-5 and TRBJ2-7; 7 nucleotides align to TRBD1. The CDR3 is made up of 14 amino acids. Germline values: CDR1 MNHEY, CDR2 SVGAGI. Trimming cost V 2 bases and J 3 bases; bases outside gene matches: 4.

This clonotype showed up just a few times. The rearrangement uses TRBV6-5 and TRBJ2-5; 7 bases align to TRBD1. The V gene's germline CDR1 is MNHEY and CDR2 SVGAGI. CDR3 length equals 14 residues. The V segment lost 2 bases and the J segment 0 bases; nucleotides outside the gene matches: 0. The CDR3 coding sequence is TGTGCCAGCAGTTACGGGACAGACCAAGAGACCCAGTACTTC. It is translated as CASSYGTDQETQYF.

V and J are TRBV6-5 and TRBJ2-7; 11 bases map to TRBD2. The CDR3 spans 16 residues. Trimming removed 5 bases from V and 0 bases from J; junction bases left unmatched: 6. Germline V gene data show CDR1 as MNHEY and CDR2 as SVGAGI. CDR3 protein: CASSQTSGGSSYEQYF. CDR3 nucleotides: TGTGCCAGCAGTCAAACTAGCGGGGGAAGCTCCTACGAGCAGTACTTC.

The sample holds many counts of this clonotype. The chain couples TRBV29-1 to TRBJ2-3, with unresolved D. V lost 0 bases to trimming and J lost 1 base, with 5 bases between them. Germline loops: CDR1 SQVTM, CDR2 ANQGSEA. This CDR3 region has 13 residues. The CDR3 sequence is CSVEEGGTDTQYF. For the CDR3, the DNA is TGCAGCGTTGAAGAGGGTGGCACAGATACGCAGTATTTT.

This clonotype was counted only a few times. The chain recombines TRBV28 with TRBJ2-5; the match to TRBD1 covers 8 bases. V shed 5 bases and J 0 bases; nucleotides not matched to a gene: 5. Germline CDR1 MDHEN, CDR2 SYDVKM. This CDR3 comprises 15 residues. DNA for the CDR3: TGTGCCAGCAGTCAGGACAGGGCTTACCAAGAGACCCAGTACTTC. As protein: CASSQDRAYQETQYF.

The V call is TRBV30, the J call TRBJ1-5; 7 positions match TRBD1. The germline V gene encodes CDR1 GTSNPN and CDR2 SVGIG (reference sequence). The length of the CDR3 is 14 residues. With 0 bases clipped from V and 6 bases from J, the junction kept 5 bases outside the gene matches. This CDR3 is CAWSVQRGPQPQHF. The CDR3, as DNA: TGTGCCTGGAGTGTACAGAGGGGGCCTCAGCCCCAGCATTTT.

CDR3 nucleotides: TGCAGTGCTAGCTCCAACAGGGATGGCTACACCTTC. Translation gives CSASSNRDGYTF. The J gene is TRBJ1-2, the V gene TRBV20-1; perhaps TRBD1 as D (6 bases). Trimming shortened V by 3 bases and J by 6 bases, and 11 bases separated the two germline ends. Germline loops: CDR1 DFQATT, CDR2 SNEGSKA (reference sequence). This CDR3 has 12 residues.

This clonotype was detected once. The gene calls are TRBV5-1 and TRBJ2-4; the match to TRBD1 covers 8 bases. Germline-derived CDR1 and CDR2 are SGHRS and YFSETQ. The CDR3 covers 20 residues. V was pared by 3 bases and J by 0 bases, with 17 bases of the junction left unmatched. In nucleotides, the CDR3 is TGCGCCAGCAGCTCACAGATGACAGGGGACAGGCCCCTAGCCAAAAACATTCAGTACTTC. It encodes CASSSQMTGDRPLAKNIQYF.